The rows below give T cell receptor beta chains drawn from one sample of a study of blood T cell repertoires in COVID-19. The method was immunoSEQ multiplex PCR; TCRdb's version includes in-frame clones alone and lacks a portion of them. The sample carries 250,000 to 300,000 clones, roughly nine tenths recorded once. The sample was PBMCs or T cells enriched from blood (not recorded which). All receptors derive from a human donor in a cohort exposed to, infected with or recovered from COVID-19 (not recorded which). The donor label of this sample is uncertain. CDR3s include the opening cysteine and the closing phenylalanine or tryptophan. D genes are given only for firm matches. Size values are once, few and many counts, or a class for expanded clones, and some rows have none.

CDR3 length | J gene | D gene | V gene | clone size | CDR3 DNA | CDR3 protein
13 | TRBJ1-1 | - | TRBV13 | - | TGTGCCAGCATAGGCAGGTTGAACACTGAAGCTTTCTTT | CASIGRLNTEAFF
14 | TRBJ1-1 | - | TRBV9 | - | TGTGCCAGCAGCGTAGGCGGGGCCGGGACTGAAGCTTTCTTT | CASSVGGAGTEAFF
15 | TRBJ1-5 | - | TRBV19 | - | TGTGCCAGTAGTATAAGCGGCGGCCTCAATCAGCCCCAGCATTTT | CASSISGGLNQPQHF
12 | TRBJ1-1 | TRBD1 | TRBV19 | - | TGTGGGGCGACAGGGCTGGACACTGAAGCTTTCTTT | CGATGLDTEAFF
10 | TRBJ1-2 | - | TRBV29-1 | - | TGCAGCGTTGATGGCAGGGGCTACACCTTC | CSVDGRGYTF
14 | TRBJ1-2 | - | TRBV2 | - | TGTGCCAGCAGCCCCTCGGCGGGGGGCTATGGCTACACCTTC | CASSPSAGGYGYTF
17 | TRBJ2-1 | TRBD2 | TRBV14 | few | TGTGCCAGCAGCTACGGACTACTAGCGGGGGGGAGGAATGAGCAGTTCTTC | CASSYGLLAGGRNEQFF
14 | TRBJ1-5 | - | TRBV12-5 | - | TGTGCTAGTGGTAATTGGGGGGTAGGTCAGCCCCAGCATTTT | CASGNWGVGQPQHF
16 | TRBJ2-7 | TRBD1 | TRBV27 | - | TGTGCCAGCAGTTTAGAGTTTGAGGGGGCTAGGGACGAGCAGTACTTC | CASSLEFEGARDEQYF
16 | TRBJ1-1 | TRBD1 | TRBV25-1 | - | TGTGCCAGCAGTGGACCCCCGACAGGGGTGAACACTGAAGCTTTCTTT | CASSGPPTGVNTEAFF
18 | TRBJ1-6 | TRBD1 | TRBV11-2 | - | TGTGCCAGCAGCTTAAAGGCAGGGGGAAGCTCCTATAATTCACCCCTCCACTTT | CASSLKAGGSSYNSPLHF
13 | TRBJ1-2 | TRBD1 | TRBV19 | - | TGTGCCAGTAGTTGGACAGGGGTTGATGGCTACACCTTC | CASSWTGVDGYTF
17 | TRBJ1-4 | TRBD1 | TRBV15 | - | TGTGCCACCAGCAGAGAGACCGACAGGGTCCTAAATGAAAAACTGTTTTTT | CATSRETDRVLNEKLFF
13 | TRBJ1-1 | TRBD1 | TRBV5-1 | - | TGCGCCAGCAGCTTCCCCGGGACAGGAGAAGCTTTCTTT | CASSFPGTGEAFF
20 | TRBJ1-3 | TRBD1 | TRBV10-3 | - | TGTGCCATCAGTGACTACGTAGGACAGGGGACACAATTCTCTGGAAACACCATATATTTT | CAISDYVGQGTQFSGNTIYF